This section outlines one T cell receptor beta chain sequence together with its context. Its antigen is currently unknown. These data come from a study of blood T cells in healthy people across ages. The CDR3 spans 16 residues. CDR1 and CDR2 (germline): SEHNR, FQNEAQ (reference sequence). V lost 1 base to trimming and J lost 0 bases, with 12 bases between them. The sample, about 10 milliliters of peripheral blood, was drawn from each donor. They isolated at least 6.5 million PBMCs from each sample. Study-wide results and limits: Per million T cells, the diversity of TCR beta decreased roughly linearly as age advanced.

Alongside a J-beta primer mix, a sample-barcoded 5' primer served in a second PCR lasting roughly 7 to 11 cycles. TCRdb used MiXCR to reprocess the 5' RACE reads, holding one entry per CDR3 protein. The data hold 710,000 or so distinct CDR3 sequences, with roughly 32% observed a single time. Input material: blood. The rearrangement uses TRBV7-9 and TRBJ2-5; D call uncertain. This receptor was obtained from a woman older than 75 in good health. The CDR3 sequence: CASSLGATRYQETQYF. The CDR3 DNA reads as TGTGCCAGCAGCTTAGGGGCGACCAGGTACCAAGAGACCCAGTACTTC.